The 32 T cell receptor beta chains below come from one sample, sequenced in a study of blood T cell repertoires in COVID-19. Using immunoSEQ multiplex PCR, the repertoire was profiled, and TCRdb retains in-frame clones only, with some absent. In the table there are roughly 250,000 clones, about four fifths of which are singletons. Source material: peripheral blood. All receptors derive from a woman aged 60-75 years with active or convalescent COVID-19.

The V and J genes are TRBV11-3 and TRBJ2-3; 7 nucleotides agree with TRBD1. Germline V lookup: CDR1 SGHNT, CDR2 YENEEA. The CDR3 is made up of 13 amino acids. J was trimmed by 6 bases and V by 3 bases; bases with no gene match: 3. In nucleotides, the CDR3 is TGTGCCAGCAGCTTCGGACAGGCGGATACGCAGTATTTT. It translates to CASSFGQADTQYF.

The chain employs TRBV6-6 and TRBJ1-3; no reliable D call. Germline CDR1 MNHNY, CDR2 SVGAGI (reference sequence). V lost 8 bases to trimming and J lost 0 bases, with 8 bases between them. The CDR3 has 13 amino acids. The CDR3 protein is CASPSFSGNTIYF. CDR3 in DNA: TGTGCCAGCCCGAGTTTCTCTGGAAACACCATATATTTT.

The genes are TRBV4-1 and TRBJ1-4, with a possible D match to TRBD1 (6 bases). V gave up 6 bases and J gave up 3 bases, with 14 bases separating them. Germline V gene sequence: CDR1 MGHRA, CDR2 YSYEKL. The CDR3 runs to 15 residues. The DNA for the CDR3 is TGCGCCAGCAGTCGCTTTCAGGGGTCTAATGAAAAACTGTTTTTT. Encoded protein: CASSRFQGSNEKLFF.

The rearrangement joins TRBV27 to TRBJ2-1; a possible D gene is TRBD2 (6 bases). CDR3 length equals 13 residues. V lost 7 bases, J lost 7 bases, and 14 bases lay in between. Per germline, CDR1 MNHEY and CDR2 SMNVEV (reference sequence). The CDR3 here is CASIGTGRNEQFF. CDR3 bases: TGTGCCAGCATCGGGACTGGGAGGAATGAGCAGTTCTTC.

This chain uses TRBV2 with TRBJ1-6; D possibly corresponds to TRBD1 (5 bases). CDR3 length equals 15 residues. V lost 4 bases to trimming and J lost 7 bases, with 14 bases between them. CDR1 is SNHLY, CDR2 FYNNEI, per germline. The CDR3 protein is CASSGTRQINSPLHF. The CDR3 DNA is TGTGCCAGCAGTGGTACAAGACAGATCAATTCACCCCTCCACTTT.

V is TRBV4-3 and J is TRBJ1-1; no clear D gene. Trimming took off 1 base at V and 1 base at J, with 7 bases between the two ends. The germline CDR1 and CDR2 sequences are LGHNA and YSLEER. This CDR3 comprises 14 residues. In DNA form, the CDR3 reads TGCGCCAGCAGCCAAGCTGGGCGGAACACTGAAGCTTTCTTT. Its translation: CASSQAGRNTEAFF.

This clone has a handful of counts. V is TRBV15 and J is TRBJ2-3, with D hard to call. CDR3 length equals 14 residues. The germline V and J ends were trimmed by 1 base and 0 bases, with 5 bases remaining between them. Germline V gene data show CDR1 as LNHNV and CDR2 as YYDKDF (reference sequence). CDR3 amino acids: CATSRAQSTDTQYF. CDR3 bases: TGTGCCACCAGCAGAGCCCAGAGCACAGATACGCAGTATTTT.

The chain is built from TRBV15 and TRBJ2-7; 10 bases align to TRBD1. The V gene end was trimmed by 0 bases and the J gene end by 5 bases; junction bases not matched to a gene: 7. This CDR3 is built from 16 residues. The germline V gene encodes CDR1 LNHNV and CDR2 YYDKDF (reference sequence). Written as DNA, the CDR3 is TGTGCCACCAGCAGAGAGAGGAGGACAGGGGGGCACGAGCAGTACTTC. Translation gives CATSRERRTGGHEQYF.

Concerning this clone: Other DNA sequences within the sample encode an identical CDR3. The chain links TRBV7-8 to TRBJ1-5, with 9 bases identical to TRBD1. There are 15 residues in the CDR3. CDR1 and CDR2 (germline): SGHVS, FQNEAQ. V lost 3 bases, J lost 4 bases, and 4 bases stayed unmatched. For the CDR3, the DNA is TGTGCCAGCAGCTTGGAAGGACAGGGGAATCAGCCCCAGCATTTT. Translating gives CASSLEGQGNQPQHF.

This clone has only a few counts. The chain uses TRBV3-1 (or the pseudogene TRBV3-2) and TRBJ1-1; TRBD1 might be the D (6 bases). The CDR3 length is 13 residues. The V and J ends lost 0 bases and 11 bases respectively, with 13 bases between them. Germline CDR1 LGHDT, CDR2 YNNKEL (reference sequence). The CDR3 loop is CASSQDRGNNAFF. In DNA, the CDR3 is TGTGCCAGCAGCCAAGACAGGGGAAATAACGCTTTCTTT.

The chain combines TRBV2 with TRBJ1-2; a possible D gene is TRBD1 (6 bases). The CDR3 covers 13 residues. CDR1 is SNHLY and CDR2 is FYNNEI in the germline V gene. The ends were cut back, 0 bases at V and 6 bases at J, with 8 bases in the middle. The CDR3 DNA is TGTGCCAGCAGTGAAGCCAGGGGCCATGGCTACACCTTC. This codes for CASSEARGHGYTF.

The chain combines TRBV5-1 with TRBJ1-6; 8 positions agree with TRBD1. The CDR3 contains 13 residues. Germline V lookup: CDR1 SGHRS, CDR2 YFSETQ. V shed 3 bases and J 17 bases; nucleotides not matched to a gene: 10. CDR3 in amino acids: CASSWGASGQVHF. The CDR3 DNA reads as TGCGCCAGCAGCTGGGGGGCCTCGGGACAGGTCCACTTT.

The chain carries TRBV4-2 and TRBJ2-5; 15 bases are shared with TRBD2. CDR1 and CDR2 from the germline V gene are LGHNA and YNFKEQ. The CDR3 loop spans 18 amino acids. V lost 0 bases to trimming and J lost 9 bases; unmatched junction nucleotides: 11. CDR3 in DNA: TGTGCCAGCAGCCAAGAGCCCGGTAGGACTAGCGGGGGGGCCTCCCAGTACTTC. Translated, it gives CASSQEPGRTSGGASQYF.

V gene TRBV4-1 combines with J gene TRBJ1-6; D is ambiguous. The CDR3 length is 14 residues. Per germline, CDR1 MGHRA and CDR2 YSYEKL. V dropped 4 bases and J dropped 11 bases, with 15 bases sitting between them. Here the CDR3 DNA reads TGCGCCAGCAGCCGGACGAGGGCCCCAGCACCCCTCCACTTT. Its protein product is CASSRTRAPAPLHF.

The chain carries TRBV7-9 and TRBJ1-1; 9 positions agree with TRBD1. The CDR3 is 15 amino acids. V gave up 1 base and J gave up 5 bases; unmatched junction bases: 5. CDR1 and CDR2 (germline): SEHNR, FQNEAQ (reference sequence). Here the CDR3 DNA reads TGTGCCAGCAGCTTAGGACAGGGGGTGGGAACTGAAGCTTTCTTT. Translation gives CASSLGQGVGTEAFF.

V and J are TRBV27 and TRBJ1-2, with 11 positions matching TRBD1. The CDR3 is 15 amino acids. J lost 4 bases, V lost 4 bases, and 5 bases had no gene match. CDR1 and CDR2 from the germline V gene are MNHEY and SMNVEV (reference sequence). The CDR3 loop is CASSWGQGGGYGYTF. CDR3 bases: TGTGCCAGCAGTTGGGGACAGGGGGGGGGCTATGGCTACACCTTC.

The chain uses TRBV14 and TRBJ1-1; perhaps TRBD1 as D (5 bases). This CDR3 is built from 16 residues. Per germline, CDR1 SGHDN and CDR2 FVKESK. Trimming left V 3 bases short and J 3 bases short, with 17 bases between. The DNA of the CDR3 is TGTGCCAGCAGCCACAGGGCGATCCCCTGGGACACTGAAGCTTTCTTT. Encoded protein: CASSHRAIPWDTEAFF.

The chain joins TRBV10-3 to TRBJ1-4; D gene uncertain. The V gene lost 3 bases and the J gene lost 4 bases, with 12 bases spanning the gap. The germline V gene has CDR1 ENHRY and CDR2 SYGVKD. This CDR3 region has 15 residues. Here the CDR3 reads CAISDTSQNNEKLFF. The CDR3 coding sequence is TGTGCCATCAGTGATACCTCACAGAATAATGAAAAACTGTTTTTT.

This chain connects TRBV2 to TRBJ1-6; D not certain. CDR1 and CDR2 (germline): SNHLY, FYNNEI. Deletions cut 0 bases from V and 6 bases from J, with 3 bases between. The CDR3 totals 13 residues. CDR3 sequence (DNA): TGTGCCAGCAGTGAAGCCGGTAATTCACCCCTCCACTTT. This encodes CASSEAGNSPLHF.

V and J are TRBV7-3 and TRBJ2-3, with 9 bases aligning to TRBD2. Germline-derived CDR1 and CDR2 are SGHTA and FQGTGA. V gave up 6 bases and J gave up 9 bases; unmatched junction bases: 16. This CDR3 has 16 amino acids. CDR3 DNA sequence: TGTGCCAGCAGTCCCTCGGGCGGGGGGGCGCCATCCACGCAGTATTTT. Translated: CASSPSGGGAPSTQYF. The whole variable domain, filled in from reference TRBV7-3 and TRBJ2-3, reads GAGVSQTPSNKVTEKGKYVELRCDPISGHTALYWYRQSLGQGPEFLIYFQGTGAADDSGLPNDRFFAVRPEGSVSTLKIQRTERGDSAVYLCASSPSGGGAPSTQYFGPGTRLTVL.

The chain links TRBV19 to TRBJ1-2; a possible D gene is TRBD1 (6 bases). The CDR3 is made up of 17 amino acids. V lost 2 bases and J lost 4, with 20 bases in between. CDR1 and CDR2 from the germline V gene are LNHDA and SQIVND (reference sequence). For the CDR3, the DNA is TGTGCCAGTAGTATAATCGGTGGAACAGGGAAGGGCTATGGCTACACCTTC. This encodes CASSIIGGTGKGYGYTF.

The chain recombines TRBV6-5 with TRBJ2-5; D possibly corresponds to TRBD2 (5 bases). Germline V CDR1 and CDR2: MNHEY, SVGAGI. The CDR3 runs to 14 residues. Trimming cost V 6 bases and J 9 bases, with 20 bases left between them. The CDR3 loop reads CASRDNDIKRAQYF. The CDR3 DNA sequence: TGTGCCAGCAGGGATAACGATATCAAGAGGGCCCAGTACTTC.

CDR3 DNA: TGTGCCAGCAGCCCCCAGATGGACAATGGCTACACCTTC. Residues: CASSPQMDNGYTF. The V gene is TRBV9, the J gene TRBJ1-2, with D possibly TRBD1 on 5 matching bases. The germline V gene has CDR1 SGDLS and CDR2 YYNGEE. The V end was cut by 4 bases, the J end by 6 bases, with 13 bases between. The CDR3 covers 13 residues.

The chain combines TRBV6-5 with TRBJ2-1; 8 bases match TRBD2. This CDR3 contains 14 residues. CDR1 and CDR2 from the germline V gene are MNHEY and SVGAGI. The V segment lost 6 bases and the J segment 4 bases; nucleotides outside the gene matches: 5. CDR3 DNA sequence: TGTGCCAGCAGCTCGGGACTAGAGTACAATGAGCAGTTCTTC. Translating gives CASSSGLEYNEQFF.

This chain connects TRBV7-9 to TRBJ1-6; the D gene is possibly TRBD1 (6 bases). CDR1 SEHNR and CDR2 FQNEAQ come from the germline V gene (reference sequence). The CDR3 is made up of 14 amino acids. V dropped 6 bases and J dropped 5 bases, with 11 bases sitting between them. CDR3 region: CASSLQGNNSPLHF. CDR3 bases: TGTGCCAGCAGTCTACAGGGTAATAATTCACCCCTCCACTTT.

This sequence joins TRBV5-1 and TRBJ2-7, with a weak D call TRBD1 (6 bases). Germline V gives CDR1 SGHRS, CDR2 YFSETQ. V lost 6 bases to trimming and J lost 7 bases, with 23 bases between them. The CDR3 has 15 amino acids. The CDR3 here is CASNTQGWGIEEQYF. The CDR3 DNA sequence: TGCGCCAGCAATACACAGGGTTGGGGGATAGAAGAGCAGTACTTC.

V usage is TRBV11-2 and J usage is TRBJ1-1; D is unclear. V was cut by 3 bases and J by 3 bases, with 8 bases left in between. The germline V gene encodes CDR1 SGHAT and CDR2 FQNNGV. The CDR3 has 13 amino acids. The CDR3 bases are TGTGCCAGCAGCTTGAGAATCGACACTGAAGCTTTCTTT. Residues: CASSLRIDTEAFF.

V usage is TRBV13 and J usage is TRBJ2-7, with 10 positions matching TRBD1. Germline V gene lookup returns CDR1 PRHDT and CDR2 FYEKMQ (reference sequence). The CDR3 has 21 amino acids. J lost 0 bases, V lost 1 base, and 18 bases had no gene match. CDR3 in DNA: TGTGCCAGCAGCTTAGCGGTAGTAGACCCCGGGACAGGGGAGGGCTCCTACGAGCAGTACTTC. This codes for CASSLAVVDPGTGEGSYEQYF.

The rearrangement joins TRBV19 to TRBJ1-2; a weak D match, TRBD1 (6 bases). Trimming took 5 bases from V and 5 from J, leaving 18 bases between them. The CDR3 has 15 amino acids. Germline assignment: CDR1 LNHDA and CDR2 SQIVND (reference sequence). CDR3 nucleotides: TGTGCCAGTAGTGCGCAGCCCGACAGGAGTTATGGCTACACCTTC. Its protein product is CASSAQPDRSYGYTF. The variable domain in full, completed from reference TRBV19 and TRBJ1-2, reads DGGITQSPKYLFRKEGQNVTLSCEQNLNHDAMYWYRQDPGQGLRLIYYSQIVNDFQKGDIAEGYSVSREKKESFPLTVTSAQKNPTAFYLCASSAQPDRSYGYTFGSGTRLTVV.

The rearrangement joins TRBV4-1 to TRBJ2-2; D is ambiguous. CDR3 size: 13 residues. Trimming took off 0 bases at V and 7 bases at J, with 6 bases between the two ends. CDR1 is MGHRA and CDR2 is YSYEKL in the germline V gene. The chain's CDR3 is CASSQDQIGELFF. DNA of the CDR3: TGCGCCAGCAGCCAAGATCAGATCGGGGAGCTGTTTTTT.

The chain combines TRBV6-6 with TRBJ2-5; 7 positions match TRBD2. This CDR3 has 16 amino acids. The germline gives CDR1 MNHNY, CDR2 SVGAGI (reference sequence). J lost 2 bases, V lost 1 base, and 7 bases had no gene match. CDR3 sequence reads: CASSYYSGRGQETQYF. CDR3 nucleotide sequence: TGTGCCAGCAGTTACTACTCGGGGAGGGGACAAGAGACCCAGTACTTC.

The V call is TRBV7-2, the J call TRBJ1-4, with 8 positions matching TRBD1. CDR1 SGHTA and CDR2 FQGNSA come from the germline V gene. CDR3 length: 18 residues. Germline trimming cut 5 bases from V and 7 bases from J; bases unmatched to any gene: 18. CDR3 amino acids: CASSPRPPGQGLAEKLFF. CDR3 DNA sequence: TGTGCCAGCAGCCCACGACCTCCCGGACAGGGCCTTGCTGAAAAACTGTTTTTT. The whole variable domain, remainder taken from reference TRBV7-2 and TRBJ1-4, is GAGVSQSPSNKVTEKGKDVELRCDPISGHTALYWYRQSLGQGLEFLIYFQGNSAPDKSGLPSDRFSAERTGGSVSTLTIQRTQQEDSAVYLCASSPRPPGQGLAEKLFFGSGTQLSVL.